The sequence of this T cell receptor beta chain was determined in a study of OX40 agonist ivuxolimab in advanced cancers. As for the study in general: Intravenous ivuxolimab was administered to patients every 2 weeks at 0.01 to 10 mg/kg. Three patients, one with hepatocellular carcinoma and two with cutaneous melanoma, achieved partial responses. The study, taken as a whole, reports: CD8+ T cells were the subset that, on average, had more expanded clones than CD4+.

Note on this clone: Its antigen is undetermined.

Profiling relied on immunoSEQ multiplex PCR, and the TCRdb table lists in-frame clones only, not all of them. The top ten hold about 22% of the sample, which has several thousand clones, about 80% seen once. People who had autoimmune disease history or systemic immunosuppression were excluded. The CDR3 contains 12 residues. The germline V gene encodes CDR1 SNHLY and CDR2 FYNNEI. Trimming cost V 7 bases and J 0 bases, with 6 bases left between them. Sequencing was performed on CD4+ or CD8+ T cells sorted from blood, taken in a trial of the OX40 agonist ivuxolimab. The V gene is TRBV2, the J gene TRBJ2-5; D is unresolved. The TCR sequence derives from an adult with an advanced solid tumor such as melanoma, head and neck, liver or kidney cancer. CDR3 DNA sequence: TGTGCCAGCATCACAGACCAAGAGACCCAGTACTTC. Protein product: CASITDQETQYF. The full variable domain, in which reference TRBV2 and TRBJ2-5 provide the parts outside the CDR3, is EPEVTQTPSHQVTQMGQEVILRCVPISNHLYFYWYRQILGQKVEFLVSFYNNEISEKSEIFDDQFSVERPDGSNFTLKIRSTKLEDSAMYFCASITDQETQYFGPGTRLLVL.